The 28 T cell receptor beta chains presented below share a single source sample, sequenced in a study of T cells in Graves' hyperthyroidism and ophthalmopathy. Amplification targeted TCR beta CDR3 regions from RNA transcripts. RT-PCR in the first round (using the HTBI primer set) targeted the TCR CDR3. TCRdb called the multiplex PCR reads again in MiXCR, with one record for every CDR3 protein. The table lists about 520,000 distinct CDR3 sequences, approximately 25% of them singletons. Sequencing was performed on blood. The receptors come from a woman in her twenties or thirties with Graves' ophthalmopathy.

There are many counts of this clonotype. The chain joins TRBV28 to TRBJ1-5; no clear D gene. The CDR3 has 12 residues. The V and J ends lost 2 bases and 7 bases respectively, with 6 bases between them. Germline V gene sequence: CDR1 MDHEN, CDR2 SYDVKM. The DNA for the CDR3 is TGTGCCAGCAGTTTACTATTCCAGCCCCAGCATTTT. This gives the protein CASSLLFQPQHF.

There are many counts of this clonotype. The V call is TRBV27, the J call TRBJ2-7; no clear D gene. The germline V gene has CDR1 MNHEY and CDR2 SMNVEV (reference sequence). V shed 0 bases and J shed 5 bases, with 11 bases lying between them. The CDR3 is 14 amino acids. The CDR3 DNA reads TGTGCCAGCAGTTTATCACTCATCACCAACGAGCAGTACTTC. Its translation: CASSLSLITNEQYF.

This clonotype has a count of ten or more. V gene TRBV7-9 combines with J gene TRBJ2-7; TRBD1 matches at 8 bases. The CDR3 sequence is 15 residues long. The J segment lost 3 bases and the V segment lost 5 bases, leaving 9 bases of the junction unmatched. Germline V gene lookup returns CDR1 SEHNR and CDR2 FQNEAQ (reference sequence). The CDR3 region has the DNA TGTGCCAGCAGCCCTCGGGACAGGCCAATCTACGAGCAGTACTTC. Translating it yields CASSPRDRPIYEQYF. Full variable domain (rest looked up from reference TRBV7-9 and TRBJ2-7): DTGVSQNPRHKITKRGQNVTFRCDPISEHNRLYWYRQTLGQGPEFLTYFQNEAQLEKSRLLSDRFSAERPKGSFSTLEIQRTEQGDSAMYLCASSPRDRPIYEQYFGPGTRLTVT.

This clonotype appeared many times. This CDR3 is CASSRHSTGSNQPQHF. The CDR3 DNA sequence: TGTGCCAGCAGTCGACACTCGACAGGGAGCAATCAGCCCCAGCATTTT. The gene calls are TRBV28 and TRBJ1-5, with TRBD1 matching 7 bases. The CDR3 spans 16 residues. V dropped 5 bases and J dropped 1; count of bases not matched to a gene: 8. Per germline, CDR1 MDHEN and CDR2 SYDVKM.

In this sample, this clonotype turned up a few times. The J gene is TRBJ2-7, the V gene TRBV3-1; the D gene is possibly TRBD1 (6 bases). Germline V CDR1 and CDR2: LGHDT, YNNKEL (reference sequence). The CDR3 is made up of 15 amino acids. Trimming shortened V by 0 bases and J by 3 bases, and 12 bases separated the two germline ends. The CDR3 sequence is CASSQETGPHYEQYF. In DNA form, the CDR3 reads TGTGCCAGCAGCCAAGAGACAGGCCCCCACTACGAGCAGTACTTC.

This clonotype was detected ten times or more. The CDR3 DNA sequence: TGTGCCAGCAGTGTAAAGGTTGACACTGAAGCTTTCTTT. This translates into CASSVKVDTEAFF. The chain links TRBV25-1 to TRBJ1-1; D remains unclear. Germline-derived CDR1 and CDR2 are MGHDK and SYGVNS. This CDR3 region has 13 residues. Deletions cut 4 bases from V and 3 bases from J, with 9 bases between.

The rearrangement links TRBV20-1 to TRBJ1-5; no clear D. V was trimmed by 1 base and J by 1 base, leaving 8 bases between them. Germline assignment: CDR1 DFQATT and CDR2 SNEGSKA (reference sequence). The CDR3 totals 14 residues. As DNA, the CDR3 is TGCAGTGCTAGAGGGGTTCGAAGCAATCAGCCCCAGCATTTT. Translation: CSARGVRSNQPQHF.

This clonotype was recorded many times. The chain uses TRBV6-2 or TRBV6-3 and TRBJ1-5, with D tentatively TRBD1 (5 bases). Deletions cut 5 bases from V and 2 bases from J, with 19 bases between. The CDR3 is 17 amino acids. Germline V CDR1 and CDR2: MNHEY, SVGEGT. CDR3 in amino acids: CASSRQSQGWGNQPQHF. In DNA form, the CDR3 reads TGTGCCAGCAGTCGCCAGTCCCAGGGATGGGGCAATCAGCCCCAGCATTTT.

This clonotype was found many times. The chain combines TRBV6-2 or TRBV6-3 with TRBJ2-2, with 8 bases that match TRBD2. The ends lost 2 bases at V and 2 bases at J; junction bases unmatched: 13. This CDR3 region has 19 residues. Germline lookup yields CDR1 MNHEY and CDR2 SVGEGT. The CDR3 bases are TGTGCCAGCAGTTACAGGCCTAGCGGGCCCCATCATAACACCGGGGAGCTGTTTTTT. It specifies CASSYRPSGPHHNTGELFF.

CDR3 DNA sequence: TGTGCCAGCAGTTCAATACAAATCAGAAGTGTCTACGAGCAGTACTTC. Amino acids: CASSSIQIRSVYEQYF. The chain recombines TRBV28 with TRBJ2-7; unclear D gene. V was cut by 4 bases and J by 3 bases, with 19 bases left in between. The CDR3 is 16 residues long. Germline V gives CDR1 MDHEN, CDR2 SYDVKM.

V usage is TRBV5-1 and J usage is TRBJ1-2; 9 nucleotides align to TRBD1. The V and J ends lost 3 bases and 3 bases, in that order; junction bases with no gene match: 9. The germline CDR1 and CDR2 sequences are SGHRS and YFSETQ. This CDR3 has 16 residues. The CDR3 bases are TGCGCCAGCAGCTGGTCACCGGGACAGGGAGACTATGGCTACACCTTC. This encodes CASSWSPGQGDYGYTF.

The chain is built from TRBV6-1 and TRBJ1-6; D uncertain. Trimming left V 6 bases short and J 14 bases short, with 20 bases between. The CDR3 extends over 14 amino acids. Per germline, CDR1 MNHNS and CDR2 SASEGT. For the CDR3, the DNA is TGTGCCAGCAGGACAAACGATGGGCTTAGGGCCCTCCACTTT. Its protein is CASRTNDGLRALHF.

A word on this clonotype: At one end the junction does not follow the germline gene, possibly because of a read error. The chain uses TRBV29-1 and TRBJ1-2; D gene uncertain. Germline V gives CDR1 SQVTM, CDR2 ANQGSEA. The CDR3 covers 13 residues. CDR3 DNA sequence: TGCAGCGTTGGGGCGATAGGTGGCTATGGTTACACCTTC. Translating gives CSVGAIGGYGYTF. The variable domain in full, completed from reference TRBV29-1 and TRBJ1-2, reads SAVISQKPSRDICQRGTSLTIQCQVDSQVTMMFWYRQQPGQSLTLIATANQGSEATYESGFVIDKFPISRPNLTFSTLTVSNMSPEDSSIYLCSVGAIGGYGYTFGSGTRLTVV.

A word on this clonotype: A much bigger clone sits one base away, suggesting this may be a read error. The chain carries TRBV2 and TRBJ1-1; D is unclear. The CDR3 spans 14 residues. Trimming took 4 bases from V and 1 from J, leaving 10 bases between them. Germline V lookup: CDR1 SNHLY, CDR2 FYNNEI. Here the CDR3 DNA reads TGTGCCAGCAGTGGGAGAAATGAGAACACTGAAGCTTTCTTT. Amino acid sequence: CASSGRNENTEAFF. Full variable domain (rest looked up from reference TRBV2 and TRBJ1-1): EPEVTQTPSHQVTQMGQEVILRCVPISNHLYFYWYRQILGQKVEFLVSFYNNEISEKSEIFDDQFSVERPDGSNFTLKIRSTKLEDSAMYFCASSGRNENTEAFFGQGTRLTVV.

Only a few counts were recorded for this clonotype. This chain joins TRBV25-1 and TRBJ1-1, with TRBD1 identical over 8 bases. With 4 bases clipped from V and 2 bases from J, the junction kept 21 bases outside the gene matches. From germline, CDR1 is MGHDK and CDR2 SYGVNS. This CDR3 spans 20 amino acids. The CDR3 nucleotides are TGTGCCAGCAGTGCCACGATTGGAACAGGGGGGGTAAAATTTAACACTGAAGCTTTCTTT. Translated: CASSATIGTGGVKFNTEAFF.

The sample holds many counts of this clonotype. The V call is TRBV20-1, the J call TRBJ2-7, with 10 bases matching TRBD1. CDR1 is DFQATT, CDR2 SNEGSKA, per germline (reference sequence). The CDR3 extends over 13 amino acids. The V segment lost 2 bases and the J segment 5 bases; nucleotides outside the gene matches: 3. CDR3 loop: CSARQDRGDEQYF. For the CDR3, the DNA is TGCAGTGCTAGACAGGACAGGGGGGACGAGCAGTACTTC.

This clonotype occurred many times. V gene TRBV2 combines with J gene TRBJ2-5; no clear D gene. V was shortened by 3 bases and J by 5 bases, with 10 bases between the two germline ends. The CDR3 runs to 13 residues. CDR1 and CDR2 (germline): SNHLY, FYNNEI. CDR3 amino acids: CASSEGTGETQYF. The CDR3, as DNA: TGTGCCAGCAGTGAGGGCACTGGTGAGACCCAGTACTTC.

The chain has TRBV12-3 or TRBV12-4 and TRBJ2-7; 9 bases fit TRBD1. The V gene end was trimmed by 4 bases and the J gene end by 7 bases; junction bases not matched to a gene: 5. This CDR3 region has 13 residues. The CDR3 protein is CASSSQGAKEQYF. Written as DNA, the CDR3 is TGTGCCAGCAGTTCACAGGGGGCTAAGGAGCAGTACTTC.

The CDR3 protein is CASSQRRRDLGYTF. CDR3 coding DNA: TGTGCCAGCAGCCAACGTAGGAGGGACTTGGGCTACACCTTC. This chain connects TRBV3-1 to TRBJ1-2; maybe TRBD1 (5 bases). This CDR3 is 14 amino acids long. Trimming stripped 2 bases from V and 8 bases from J, with 15 bases between. The germline CDR1 and CDR2 sequences are LGHDT and YNNKEL (reference sequence).

The chain uses TRBV6-2 or TRBV6-3 and TRBJ1-2; 8 bases agree with TRBD1. After removal of 7 bases from V and 7 bases from J, the junction contained 5 bases not matched to a gene. The CDR3 is 12 amino acids. Germline CDR1 reads MNHEY; CDR2 reads SVGEGT. The CDR3 sequence: CASTDRGIGYTF. CDR3 DNA sequence: TGTGCCAGCACCGACAGGGGTATTGGCTACACCTTC.

This clonotype was recorded at least ten times. The rearrangement links TRBV29-1 to TRBJ2-7; 7 bases map to TRBD2. V lost 6 bases, J lost 0 bases, and 8 bases stayed unmatched. Germline lookup yields CDR1 SQVTM and CDR2 ANQGSEA. CDR3 length equals 14 residues. The CDR3 region is CSVASGVSSYEQYF. CDR3 in DNA: TGCAGCGTCGCCAGCGGGGTGAGCTCCTACGAGCAGTACTTC.

This clonotype was detected many times. This chain links TRBV7-9 with TRBJ2-1, with D perhaps TRBD2 (7 bases). The CDR3 loop spans 15 amino acids. Trimming shortened V by 2 bases and J by 9 bases, and 17 bases separated the two germline ends. Germline-derived CDR1 and CDR2 are SEHNR and FQNEAQ (reference sequence). DNA of the CDR3: TGTGCCAGCAGCTTAACGGCGGGGGCGGTCAGTGAGCAGTTCTTC. Translated: CASSLTAGAVSEQFF.

This clonotype occurred a few times. The chain has TRBV5-5 and TRBJ2-5, with D possibly matching TRBD1 (6 bases). CDR3 size: 12 residues. The V and J ends lost 6 bases and 6 bases respectively, with 12 bases between them. Looked up from germline, CDR1 is SGHKS and CDR2 is YYEKEE (reference sequence). CDR3 nucleotide sequence: TGTGCCAGCACAGACTGGGGGCAGACCCAGTACTTC. Translating it yields CASTDWGQTQYF.

On this clonotype itself: Germline and junction disagree at one end, which may indicate a read error. This chain connects TRBV2 to TRBJ1-1; 7 positions agree with TRBD1. The CDR3 sequence is 11 residues long. Germline loops: CDR1 SNHLY, CDR2 FYNNEI. This CDR3 is CVSNRGGGAFF. The CDR3 DNA is TGTGTCAGCAACAGGGGTGGGGGAGCTTTCTTT.

This clonotype was seen many times. Here the CDR3 reads CASSPEGLGYEQYF. The CDR3 DNA sequence: TGTGCCAGCAGCCCAGAGGGACTAGGCTACGAGCAGTACTTC. The chain links TRBV7-2 to TRBJ2-7, with 8 positions matching TRBD2. V shed 5 bases, J shed 3 bases, and the junction held 6 bases outside the gene matches. Per the germline V gene, CDR1 is SGHTA and CDR2 is FQGNSA. The CDR3 loop spans 14 amino acids.

This clonotype was recorded a few times. The chain recombines TRBV6-1 with TRBJ1-2; 7 bases line up with TRBD1. CDR3 length equals 14 residues. With V trimmed by 3 bases and J by 2 bases, 3 bases remained unmatched. Looked up from germline, CDR1 is MNHNS and CDR2 is SASEGT. As DNA, the CDR3 is TGTGCCAGCAGTGACCGACAGGGCAACTATGGCTACACCTTC. Its protein is CASSDRQGNYGYTF.

The V gene is TRBV2, the J gene TRBJ2-1; maybe TRBD2 (6 bases). The germline V gene has CDR1 SNHLY and CDR2 FYNNEI. V shed 10 bases and J shed 9 bases, with 25 bases lying between them. This CDR3 comprises 15 residues. The CDR3 loop reads CATQSTNYTRGEQFF. CDR3 in DNA: TGTGCCACCCAATCGACCAATTACACGCGGGGTGAGCAGTTCTTC.

V gene TRBV11-2 combines with J gene TRBJ2-5, with D perhaps given as TRBD1 or TRBD2 (5 bases each). The germline V gene encodes CDR1 SGHAT and CDR2 FQNNGV. The V end was cut by 4 bases, the J end by 1 base, with 19 bases between. The CDR3 runs to 17 residues. Written as DNA, the CDR3 is TGTGCCAGCAGCTGGGGGACGAGCCTTGAGGTCCAAGAGACCCAGTACTTC. Encoded protein: CASSWGTSLEVQETQYF.